The following is a T cell receptor beta chain sequence with its context. The antigen is unknown. Specified treatment: approximately 11-day PBMC culture with coronavirus spike peptide pools or control peptides (ViraFEST assay). Peptide pool stimulation in ViraFEST expanded antigen-specific T cells, whose TCRs were then sequenced. Per-well cultures of 1.5 million to 2 million PBMCs received 8 to 10 IU/ml IL-2 and 8.5 to 10 ug/ml peptide pools. This sample is part of a study of vaccination and CD4 T cells after COVID-19. Study results and caveats: Vaccine-specific clones in convalescent patients were spike mono-reactive in 304 of 307 cases.

Oncomine TCR Beta short-read sequencing was applied to DNA from cultured CD4+ T cells. From the PCR reads, TCRdb called clonotypes with MiXCR, one entry per CDR3 protein. Here the sample spans some 25,000 distinct CDR3 sequences, about 41% being singletons. V trimming: 3 bases; J trimming: 5 bases; junction bases outside the gene matches: 5. The CDR3 sequence is 14 residues long. The sequencing input was CD4+ T cells from blood, cultured in vitro. V usage is TRBV12-3 or TRBV12-4 and J usage is TRBJ2-7; 9 bases align to TRBD2. This sequence was found in a human donor who had recovered from COVID-19. DNA of the CDR3: TGTGCCAGCAGTTTGGGCGGGAGGGCCCACGAGCAGTACTTC. Its translation is CASSLGGRAHEQYF.